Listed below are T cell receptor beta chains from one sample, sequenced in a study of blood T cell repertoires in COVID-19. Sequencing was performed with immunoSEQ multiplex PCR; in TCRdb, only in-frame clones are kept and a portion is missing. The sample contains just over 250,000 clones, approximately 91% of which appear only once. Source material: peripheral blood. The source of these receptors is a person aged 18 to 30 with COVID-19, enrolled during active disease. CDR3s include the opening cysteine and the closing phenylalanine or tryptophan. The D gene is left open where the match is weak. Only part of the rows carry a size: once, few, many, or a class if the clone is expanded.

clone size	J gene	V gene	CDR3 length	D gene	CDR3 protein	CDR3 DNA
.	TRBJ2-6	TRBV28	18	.	CASSFNPGRNSGANVLTF	TGTGCCAGCAGTTTTAACCCGGGGAGGAACTCTGGGGCCAACGTCCTGACTTTC
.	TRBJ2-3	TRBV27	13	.	CASSWAFTDTQYF	TGTGCCAGCAGTTGGGCGTTCACAGATACGCAGTATTTT
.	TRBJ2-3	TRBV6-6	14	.	CASSYVVAADTQYF	TGTGCCAGCAGTTACGTGGTAGCCGCAGATACGCAGTATTTT
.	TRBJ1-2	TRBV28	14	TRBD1	CASSLGTGVWGYTF	TGTGCCAGCAGTTTAGGTACAGGGGTTTGGGGCTACACCTTC
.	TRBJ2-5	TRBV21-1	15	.	CASSKGLGTKETQYF	TGTGCCAGCAGCAAAGGTTTGGGGACAAAAGAGACCCAGTACTTC
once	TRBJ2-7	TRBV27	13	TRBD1	CASSPGTAYEQYF	TGTGCCAGCAGTCCGGGGACAGCCTACGAGCAGTACTTC
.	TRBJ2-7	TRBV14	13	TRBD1	CASSQGQASEQYF	TGTGCCAGCAGCCAGGGACAGGCGTCGGAGCAGTACTTC
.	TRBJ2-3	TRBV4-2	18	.	CASSQEGQRGGGTDTQYF	TGTGCCAGCAGCCAAGAAGGACAGAGGGGTGGGGGCACAGATACGCAGTATTTT
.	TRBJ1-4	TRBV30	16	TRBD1	CAWSSEYRGMGEKLFF	TGTGCCTGGAGTTCCGAATACAGGGGAATGGGGGAAAAACTGTTTTTT
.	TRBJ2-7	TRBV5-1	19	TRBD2	CASSPRLGRPSGILYEQYF	TGCGCCAGCAGCCCGAGATTAGGACGGCCTAGCGGGATTCTTTACGAGCAGTACTTC
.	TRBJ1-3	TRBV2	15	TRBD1	CASGDSFFSGNTIYF	TGTGCCAGTGGGGACAGTTTCTTCTCTGGAAACACCATATATTTT
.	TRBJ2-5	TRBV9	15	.	CASSVGPREAETQYF	TGTGCCAGCAGCGTAGGGCCGAGGGAGGCAGAGACCCAGTACTTC
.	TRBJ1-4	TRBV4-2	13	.	CASSQSGGGKLFF	TGTGCCAGCAGCCAGTCGGGGGGCGGAAAACTGTTTTTT
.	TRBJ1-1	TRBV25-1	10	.	CASGASEAFF	TGTGCCAGCGGTGCGTCTGAAGCTTTCTTT
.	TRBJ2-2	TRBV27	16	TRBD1	CASTEGQGAVTGELFF	TGTGCCAGCACCGAGGGACAGGGGGCAGTAACCGGGGAGCTGTTTTTT
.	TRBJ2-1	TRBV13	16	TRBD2	CASSLGGLAGGSEQFF	TGTGCCAGCAGCTTAGGAGGACTAGCGGGAGGGTCTGAGCAGTTCTTC
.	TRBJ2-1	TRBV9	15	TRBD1	CASSVEGGFYNEQFF	TGTGCCAGCAGCGTAGAAGGGGGCTTCTACAATGAGCAGTTCTTC
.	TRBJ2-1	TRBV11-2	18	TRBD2	CASSPRPAGGASGVEQFF	TGTGCCAGCAGCCCTCGTCCAGCGGGAGGGGCCTCAGGTGTTGAGCAGTTCTTC
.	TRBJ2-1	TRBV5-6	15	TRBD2	CASSLGLAGGNEQFF	TGTGCCAGCAGCTTGGGGCTAGCGGGAGGCAATGAGCAGTTCTTC
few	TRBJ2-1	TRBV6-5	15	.	CASSFPRSSYNEQFF	TGTGCCAGCAGTTTCCCCCGGAGCTCCTACAATGAGCAGTTCTTC
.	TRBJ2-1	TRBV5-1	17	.	CASSLESDSSSYNEQFF	TGCGCCAGCAGCTTGGAGTCGGACTCAAGCTCCTACAATGAGCAGTTCTTC
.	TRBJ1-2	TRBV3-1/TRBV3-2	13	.	CASSQDGTRGYTF	TGTGCCAGCAGCCAAGATGGCACGCGGGGCTACACCTTC
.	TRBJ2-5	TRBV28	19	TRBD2	CASNTWGLAGGVYQETQYF	TGTGCCAGCAACACCTGGGGACTAGCGGGAGGAGTGTACCAAGAGACCCAGTACTTC
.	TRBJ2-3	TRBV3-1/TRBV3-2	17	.	CASSPRTKMGPTDTQYF	TGTGCCAGCAGCCCCCGGACTAAGATGGGCCCCACAGATACGCAGTATTTT
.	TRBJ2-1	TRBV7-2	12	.	CASSLVGGEQFF	TGTGCCAGCAGCTTAGTCGGGGGTGAGCAGTTCTTC
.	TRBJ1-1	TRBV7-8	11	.	CASKGEGGAFF	TGTGCCAGCAAAGGAGAAGGGGGAGCTTTCTTT
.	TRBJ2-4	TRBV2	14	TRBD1	CASSPMGQQNIQYF	TGTGCCAGCAGCCCCATGGGACAGCAAAACATTCAGTACTTC
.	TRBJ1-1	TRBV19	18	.	CASSINQLTDERRTEAFF	TGTGCCAGTAGTATAAACCAGCTGACAGACGAGAGGCGCACTGAAGCTTTCTTT
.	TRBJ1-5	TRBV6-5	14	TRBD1	CASSKTGQQKPQHF	TGTGCCAGCAGCAAAACGGGACAGCAAAAGCCCCAGCATTTT
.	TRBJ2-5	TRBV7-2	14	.	CASSFSQGYETQYF	TGTGCCAGCAGCTTCTCCCAGGGGTACGAGACCCAGTACTTC
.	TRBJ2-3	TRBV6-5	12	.	CASSSPLSTQYF	TGTGCCAGCAGTTCCCCCCTCAGTACGCAGTATTTT
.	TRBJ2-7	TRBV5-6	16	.	CASSSGGPTFPYEQYF	TGTGCCAGCAGCTCCGGCGGGCCGACATTCCCTTACGAGCAGTACTTC
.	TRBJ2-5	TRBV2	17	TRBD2	CASVKEGLAVLGETQYF	TGTGCCAGCGTCAAAGAGGGACTAGCTGTGTTAGGAGAGACCCAGTACTTC
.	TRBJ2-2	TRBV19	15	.	CASSTLSRATGELFF	TGTGCCAGTAGCACCCTATCGCGCGCCACCGGGGAGCTGTTTTTT
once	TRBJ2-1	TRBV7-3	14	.	CASSLGQAAREQFF	TGTGCCAGCAGCTTAGGTCAAGCGGCCCGGGAGCAGTTCTTC
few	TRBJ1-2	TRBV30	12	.	CAWSFAGGGYTF	TGTGCCTGGAGTTTCGCGGGGGGAGGCTACACCTTC
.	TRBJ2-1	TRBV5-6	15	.	CASRVSASSYNEQFF	TGTGCCAGCAGAGTTAGCGCTAGCTCCTACAATGAGCAGTTCTTC
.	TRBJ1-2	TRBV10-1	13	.	CAFGGGRVYGYTF	TGCGCCTTCGGGGGGGGGCGCGTCTATGGCTACACCTTC
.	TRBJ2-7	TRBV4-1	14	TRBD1	CASSQVGTGVEQYF	TGCGCCAGCAGCCAAGTAGGGACAGGGGTCGAGCAGTACTTC
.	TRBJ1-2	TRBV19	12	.	CASIREDYGYTF	TGTGCCAGTATTCGGGAAGACTATGGCTACACCTTC
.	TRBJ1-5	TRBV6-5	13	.	CASSPGSNQPQHF	TGTGCCAGCAGTCCAGGGAGCAATCAGCCCCAGCATTTT
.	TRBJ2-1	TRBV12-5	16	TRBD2	CASGSGLAVSYNEQFF	TGTGCTAGTGGTTCCGGACTAGCGGTTTCCTACAATGAGCAGTTCTTC
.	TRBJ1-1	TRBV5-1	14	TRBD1	CASSLRTGLGRAFF	TGCGCCAGCAGCTTGCGGACAGGGTTGGGGAGAGCTTTCTTT
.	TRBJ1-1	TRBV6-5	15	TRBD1	CASSYGDRVGTEAFF	TGTGCCAGCAGTTACGGGGACAGGGTAGGCACTGAAGCTTTCTTT
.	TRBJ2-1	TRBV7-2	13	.	CASTPSSYNEQFF	TGTGCCAGCACACCCAGCTCCTACAATGAGCAGTTCTTC
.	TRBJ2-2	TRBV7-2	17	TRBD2	CASNQFGASGYTGEPFF	TGTGCCAGCAACCAATTCGGGGCTAGCGGCTACACCGGGGAGCCGTTTTTT
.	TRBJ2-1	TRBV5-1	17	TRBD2	CASSWGLAGGSYNEQFF	TGCGCCAGCAGCTGGGGACTAGCGGGAGGATCCTACAATGAGCAGTTCTTC
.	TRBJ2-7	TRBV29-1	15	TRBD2	CSVEEAGPSSYEQYF	TGCAGCGTTGAAGAAGCGGGACCGTCATCCTACGAGCAGTACTTC
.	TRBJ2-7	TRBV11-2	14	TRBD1	CASSATTGDYEQYF	TGTGCCAGCAGCGCCACAACAGGGGACTACGAGCAGTACTTC
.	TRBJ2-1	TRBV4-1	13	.	CASSPSTNNEQFF	TGCGCCAGCAGCCCCAGTACGAACAATGAGCAGTTCTTC
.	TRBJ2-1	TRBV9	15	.	CASSVVGEAYNEQFF	TGTGCCAGCAGCGTAGTGGGGGAGGCCTACAATGAGCAGTTCTTC